The 11 T cell receptor beta chains presented below share a single source sample, sequenced in a study of T-cell reconstitution after alpha-beta-depleted transplantation in children. Unique molecular identifiers tagged the TCRbeta library. TCRdb reprocessed the PCR reads with MiXCR, giving one entry per CDR3 protein. The sample has hundreds of thousands of distinct CDR3 sequences, around 15% seen once. The material was PBMCs, mostly from graft donor cells, obtained 360 days after TCRalphabeta/CD19-depleted stem cell transplant. The receptors originated from a boy younger than two who had a stem cell transplant for Wiskott-Aldrich syndrome, so the T cells may come from the graft donor.

This chain uses TRBV4-1 with TRBJ2-1; D gene ambiguous. The CDR3 is 16 residues long. V was pared by 1 base and J by 4 bases, with 14 bases between. Germline values: CDR1 MGHRA, CDR2 YSYEKL. Here the CDR3 DNA reads TGCGCCAGCAGCCAAGTTCCAGCCTGGTCGTACAATGAGCAGTTCTTC. Its translation: CASSQVPAWSYNEQFF.

This chain joins TRBV6-2 or TRBV6-3 and TRBJ2-2, with 7 bases lining up with TRBD2. The V gene end was trimmed by 7 bases and the J gene end by 6 bases; junction bases not matched to a gene: 26. Germline loops: CDR1 MNHEY, CDR2 SVGEGT. CDR3 length equals 20 residues. Here the CDR3 reads CASTRSWREFISVPPGELFF. As DNA, the CDR3 is TGTGCCAGCACCCGAAGTTGGCGGGAGTTCATCTCGGTTCCCCCCGGGGAGCTGTTTTTT.

Ten or more counts support this clonotype. The chain has TRBV5-1 and TRBJ2-1; TRBD1 is a possible D gene (6 bases). There are 14 residues in the CDR3. With 2 bases removed from V and 2 bases from J, the gap between germline ends came to 8 bases. Germline V lookup: CDR1 SGHRS, CDR2 YFSETQ. The CDR3 bases are TGCGCCAGCAGCTTACAGGGTCCCTACAATGAGCAGTTCTTC. Translation: CASSLQGPYNEQFF.

This clonotype was counted a few times. This rearrangement joins TRBV19 to TRBJ2-1; D possibly corresponds to TRBD1 (6 bases). This CDR3 is 13 amino acids long. The germline V and J ends were trimmed by 9 bases and 4 bases, with 13 bases remaining between them. CDR1 and CDR2 (germline): LNHDA, SQIVND (reference sequence). The CDR3 reads CASRGSGYNEQFF. In DNA form, the CDR3 reads TGTGCCAGCAGGGGCAGTGGGTACAATGAGCAGTTCTTC.

Only a few counts were recorded for this clonotype. The chain uses TRBV12-3 or TRBV12-4 and TRBJ2-2, with D unclear. The CDR3 contains 15 residues. Trimming cost V 3 bases and J 1 base, with 9 bases left between them. The CDR3 DNA sequence: TGTGCCAGCAGTTTTCTACGACAGAACACCGGGGAGCTGTTTTTT. It is translated as CASSFLRQNTGELFF.

This clonotype has more than one count but fewer than ten. The rearrangement joins TRBV11-3 to TRBJ2-3, with D perhaps TRBD2 (5 bases). V lost 1 base and J lost 5, with 16 bases in between. The CDR3 contains 16 residues. Looked up from germline, CDR1 is SGHNT and CDR2 is YENEEA. CDR3 DNA: TGTGCCAGCAGCTTAGCCCGGATACCTCGGGGAGATACGCAGTATTTT. Protein: CASSLARIPRGDTQYF.

The chain combines TRBV5-1 with TRBJ2-2, with 9 bases that match TRBD1. V gave up 1 base and J gave up 6 bases; unmatched junction bases: 7. Germline V CDR1 and CDR2: SGHRS, YFSETQ. The CDR3 is made up of 16 amino acids. The CDR3 DNA is TGCGCCAGCAGCTTGAACCCGGGACAGGGACCCGGGGAGCTGTTTTTT. The encoded protein is CASSLNPGQGPGELFF.

This clonotype was detected many times. The V and J genes are TRBV28 and TRBJ1-4; 9 bases fit TRBD1. V trimming: 6 bases; J trimming: 6 bases; junction bases outside the gene matches: 5. Germline V gene sequence: CDR1 MDHEN, CDR2 SYDVKM. This CDR3 comprises 14 residues. The CDR3 sequence: CASSERTGDEKLFF. CDR3 DNA sequence: TGTGCCAGCAGCGAGAGGACAGGGGATGAAAAACTGTTTTTT.

This chain joins TRBV12-3 or TRBV12-4 and TRBJ2-1, with TRBD2 identical over 8 bases. J was trimmed by 8 bases and V by 6 bases; bases with no gene match: 6. The CDR3 contains 13 residues. In DNA, the CDR3 is TGTGCCAGCAGGTCTAGCGGGTACCATGAGCAGTTCTTC. Translation: CASRSSGYHEQFF.

Concerning this clonotype itself: Compared with germline, one end of the junction differs, possibly owing to a read error. This chain uses TRBV7-2 with TRBJ2-3; no clear D. There are 11 residues in the CDR3. Germline CDR1 is SGHTA and CDR2 is FQGNSA. The CDR3 spells CASSFLLPLTF. CDR3 DNA: TGTGCCAGCAGCTTCTTACTCCCCCTCACTTTT.

The V and J genes are TRBV28 and TRBJ2-7; D is unclear. The CDR3 sequence is 15 residues long. CDR1 and CDR2 from the germline V gene are MDHEN and SYDVKM. Trimming removed 5 bases from V and 0 bases from J, with 14 bases in between. The CDR3 DNA is TGTGCCAGCAGTCCCCCTACGGACCCCTCCTACGAGCAGTACTTC. Translated: CASSPPTDPSYEQYF.